The T cell receptor (beta chain) described here comes from a study of CD8+CD57+ T cells in acquired aplastic anemia. It was patients with CD8+CD57+ cell expansion by flow cytometry who were chosen for sequencing. Genomic DNA constituted the template upon which TCR beta VDJ and CDR3 profiling was performed. MiXCR, applied by TCRdb to the reads, yields one record per CDR3 protein. Counted here are some 180,000 distinct CDR3 sequences, approximately 48% occurring once; the ten biggest clones make up around 13%. The CDR3 loop spans 13 amino acids. Trimming left V 4 bases short and J 9 bases short, with 12 bases between. Germline values: CDR1 KGHDR, CDR2 SFDVKD.

Material for sequencing was sorted CD4+, CD8+, or CD8+CD57+ T cells (not recorded which) from PBMCs. V gene TRBV24-1 combines with J gene TRBJ2-1; D is unresolved. The TCR sequence derives from a human donor with aplastic anemia. The CDR3 DNA sequence: TGTGCCACCAGTGAGTCACCCTGGGGTGAGCAGTTCTTC. It encodes CATSESPWGEQFF.